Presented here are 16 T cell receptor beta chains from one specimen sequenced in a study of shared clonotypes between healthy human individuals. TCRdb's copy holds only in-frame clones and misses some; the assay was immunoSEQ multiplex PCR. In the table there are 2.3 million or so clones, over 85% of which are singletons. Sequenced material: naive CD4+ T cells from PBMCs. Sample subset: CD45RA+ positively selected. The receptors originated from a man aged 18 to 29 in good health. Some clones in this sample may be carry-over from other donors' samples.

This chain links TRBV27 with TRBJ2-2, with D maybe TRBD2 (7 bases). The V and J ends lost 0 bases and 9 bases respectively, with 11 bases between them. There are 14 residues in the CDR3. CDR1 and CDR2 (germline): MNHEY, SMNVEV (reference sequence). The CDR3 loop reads CASSLSGGLRELFF. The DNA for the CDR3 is TGTGCCAGCAGTTTATCGGGGGGGCTTAGGGAGCTGTTTTTT.

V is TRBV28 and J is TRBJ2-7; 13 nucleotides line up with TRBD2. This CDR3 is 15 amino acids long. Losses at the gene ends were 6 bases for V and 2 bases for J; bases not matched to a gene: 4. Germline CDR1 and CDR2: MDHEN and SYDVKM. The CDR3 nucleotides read TGTGCCAGCAGCCAGGGACTAGCGGGGCCCTACGAGCAGTACTTC. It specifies CASSQGLAGPYEQYF.

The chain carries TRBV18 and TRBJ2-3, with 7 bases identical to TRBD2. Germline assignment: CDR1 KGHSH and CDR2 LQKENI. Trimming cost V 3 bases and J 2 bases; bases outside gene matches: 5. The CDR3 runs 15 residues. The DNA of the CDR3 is TGTGCCAGCTCACCTTCGGGGGGATACACAGATACGCAGTATTTT. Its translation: CASSPSGGYTDTQYF.

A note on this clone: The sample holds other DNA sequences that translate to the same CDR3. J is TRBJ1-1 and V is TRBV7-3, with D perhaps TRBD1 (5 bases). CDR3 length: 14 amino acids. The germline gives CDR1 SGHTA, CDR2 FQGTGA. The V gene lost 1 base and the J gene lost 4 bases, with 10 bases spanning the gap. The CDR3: CASSLIGAGTEAFF. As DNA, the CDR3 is TGTGCCAGCAGCTTAATTGGGGCGGGCACTGAAGCTTTCTTT.

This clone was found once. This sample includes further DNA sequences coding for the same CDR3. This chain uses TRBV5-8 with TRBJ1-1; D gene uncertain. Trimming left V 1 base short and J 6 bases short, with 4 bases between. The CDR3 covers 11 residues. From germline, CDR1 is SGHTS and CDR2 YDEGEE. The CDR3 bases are TGTGCCAGCAGCTTGACCCCTGAAGCTTTCTTT. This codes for CASSLTPEAFF. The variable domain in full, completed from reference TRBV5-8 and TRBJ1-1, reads EAGVTQSPTHLIKTRGQQATLRCSPISGHTSVYWYQQALGLGLQFLLWYDEGEERNRGNFPPRFSGRQFPNYSSELNVNALELEDSALYLCASSLTPEAFFGQGTRLTVV.

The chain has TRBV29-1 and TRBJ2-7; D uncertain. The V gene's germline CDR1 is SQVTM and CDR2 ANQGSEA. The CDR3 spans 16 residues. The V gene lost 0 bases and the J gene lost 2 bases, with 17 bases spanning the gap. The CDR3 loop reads CSVEDPAERKTYEQYF. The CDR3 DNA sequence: TGCAGCGTTGAAGACCCCGCGGAGAGAAAAACCTACGAGCAGTACTTC.

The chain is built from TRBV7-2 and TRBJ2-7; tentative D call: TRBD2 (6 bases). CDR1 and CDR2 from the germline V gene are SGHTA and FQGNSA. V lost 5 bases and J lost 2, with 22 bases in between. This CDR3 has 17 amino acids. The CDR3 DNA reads TGTGCCAGCAGCCCCAATACCCCCACGGGAGTCCCCTACGAGCAGTACTTC. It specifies CASSPNTPTGVPYEQYF.

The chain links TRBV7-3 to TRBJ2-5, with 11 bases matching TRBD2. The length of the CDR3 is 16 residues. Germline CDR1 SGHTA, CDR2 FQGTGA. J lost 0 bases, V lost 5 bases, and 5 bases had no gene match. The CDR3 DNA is TGTGCCAGCAGCCCCCGGACTAGCGGGTACCAAGAGACCCAGTACTTC. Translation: CASSPRTSGYQETQYF.

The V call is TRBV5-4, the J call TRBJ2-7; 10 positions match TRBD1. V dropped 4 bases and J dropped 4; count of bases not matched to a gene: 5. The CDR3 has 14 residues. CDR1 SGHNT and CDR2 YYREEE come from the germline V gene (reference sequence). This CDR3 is CASSTGQGRYEQYF. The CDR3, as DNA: TGTGCCAGCAGCACGGGACAGGGGCGATACGAGCAGTACTTC.

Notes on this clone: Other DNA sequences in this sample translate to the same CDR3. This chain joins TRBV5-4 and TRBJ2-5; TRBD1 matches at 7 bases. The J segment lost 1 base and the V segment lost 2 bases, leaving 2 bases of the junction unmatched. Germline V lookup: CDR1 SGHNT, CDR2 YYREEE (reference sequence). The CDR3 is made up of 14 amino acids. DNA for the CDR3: TGTGCCAGCAGCTTTGACAGGGTCCAAGAGACCCAGTACTTC. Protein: CASSFDRVQETQYF.

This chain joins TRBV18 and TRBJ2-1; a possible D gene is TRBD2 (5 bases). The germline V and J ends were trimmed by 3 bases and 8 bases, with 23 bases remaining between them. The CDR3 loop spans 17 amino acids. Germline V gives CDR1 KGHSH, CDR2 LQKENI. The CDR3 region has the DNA TGTGCCAGCTCACCTCCATCCTCACTAGGTCTGTTCTATGAGCAGTTCTTC. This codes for CASSPPSSLGLFYEQFF.

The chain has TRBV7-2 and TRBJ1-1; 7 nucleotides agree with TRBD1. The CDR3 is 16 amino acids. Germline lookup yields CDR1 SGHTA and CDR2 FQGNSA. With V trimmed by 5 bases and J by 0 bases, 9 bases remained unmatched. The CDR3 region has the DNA TGTGCCAGCAGCGAAAGACAGGGCGCCATGAACACTGAAGCTTTCTTT. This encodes CASSERQGAMNTEAFF.

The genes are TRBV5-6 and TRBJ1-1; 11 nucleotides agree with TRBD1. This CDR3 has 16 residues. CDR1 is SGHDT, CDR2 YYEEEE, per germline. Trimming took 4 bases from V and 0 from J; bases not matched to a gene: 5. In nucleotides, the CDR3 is TGTGCCAGCAGCGGCGGGACAGGGGGACTGAACACTGAAGCTTTCTTT. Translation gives CASSGGTGGLNTEAFF.

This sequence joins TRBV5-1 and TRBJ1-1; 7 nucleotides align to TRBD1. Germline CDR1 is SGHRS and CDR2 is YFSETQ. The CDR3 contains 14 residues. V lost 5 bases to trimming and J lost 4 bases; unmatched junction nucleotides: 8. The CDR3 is CASRPGTAGTEAFF. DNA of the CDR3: TGCGCCAGCAGACCCGGGACAGCGGGCACTGAAGCTTTCTTT.

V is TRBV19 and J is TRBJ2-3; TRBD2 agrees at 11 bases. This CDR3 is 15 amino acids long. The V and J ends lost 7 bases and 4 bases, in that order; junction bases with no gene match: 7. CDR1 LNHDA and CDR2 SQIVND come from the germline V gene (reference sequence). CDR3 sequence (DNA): TGTGCCAGTAAGGGAAGACTAGCGGGGTCAGATACGCAGTATTTT. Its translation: CASKGRLAGSDTQYF.

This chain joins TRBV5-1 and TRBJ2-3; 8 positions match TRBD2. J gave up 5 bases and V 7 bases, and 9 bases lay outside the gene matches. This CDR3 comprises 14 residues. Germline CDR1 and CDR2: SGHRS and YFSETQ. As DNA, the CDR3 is TGCGCCAGCGCGTCAAGCGGGAGTGGAGATACGCAGTATTTT. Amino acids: CASASSGSGDTQYF.